Here is one T cell receptor beta chain with its context. This specimen belongs to a study of T cell changes during pregnancy in multiple sclerosis. The table came from immunoSEQ multiplex PCR; TCRdb's copy has only in-frame clones and leaves some out. The table has around 30,000 clones, roughly 90% seen once. The material was CD8+ T cells from peripheral blood mononuclear cells, obtained in the third trimester of pregnancy. This clonotype was sampled from a female donor with multiple sclerosis, enrolled in a pregnancy study.

Written as DNA, the CDR3 is TGTGCCAGCTCACCAGAGGGACTTTCCTACGAGCAGTACTTC. Encoded protein: CASSPEGLSYEQYF. The gene calls are TRBV18 and TRBJ2-7; D might be TRBD2 (6 bases). This CDR3 region has 14 residues. V lost 2 bases to trimming and J lost 1 base, with 9 bases between them. CDR1 KGHSH and CDR2 LQKENI come from the germline V gene.